One T cell receptor (beta chain) is described in this entry. Its matching antigen is unknown. V gave up 3 bases and J gave up 3 bases; unmatched junction bases: 12. CDR1 SQVTM and CDR2 ANQGSEA come from the germline V gene. The CDR3 covers 17 residues. The sample comes from a study of radiation and T cells in renal cell carcinoma. Clones were read by immunoSEQ multiplex PCR, and TCRdb kept only the in-frame ones, dropping some. This sample has approximately 9,300 clones, with about two thirds found just once. The study, taken as a whole, reports: In nephrectomy-only tumors, top 100 clonotypes averaged approximately 43%, versus around 54% irradiated. Intratumoral heterogeneity was not captured in these roughly 1 g regions.

Stated treatment: treatment-naive control, cytoreductive nephrectomy. Controls included a handful of female and around ten male donors, resected 2011 to 2014. V and J are TRBV29-1 and TRBJ2-3; TRBD2 matches at 10 bases. The sample was tumor tissue, taken from a patient whose treatment was nephrectomy without radiotherapy. The sequence was obtained from a man aged 55 to 70 with renal cell carcinoma. Here the CDR3 DNA reads TGCAGCGTTGAGGCTCCTAGCGGGAGTCTAGAGACAGATACGCAGTATTTT. Residues: CSVEAPSGSLETDTQYF.